Sequencing of this T cell receptor beta chain was carried out in a study of T cells in Graves' hyperthyroidism and ophthalmopathy. Study results and caveats: Peripheral blood also featured most of the thyroid clonotypes expanded above 0.001. A model of 13 V-J features distinguished ophthalmopathy from stable hyperthyroidism.

Notes on this clonotype: Its target is not known. This could be a read error, since a much larger clone is one nucleotide away.

Diagnosis of hyperthyroidism was new in patients aged 18 to 65, and its duration was under 2 months. Patients showing uncontrolled infection, other autoimmune disease, pregnancy or lactation were ineligible. The TCR beta CDR3 regions underwent amplification using RNA transcripts as the source. The TCR CDR3 was amplified in a first-round RT-PCR using the HTBI primer set. In TCRdb, the multiplex PCR reads were re-called with MiXCR into one record per CDR3 protein. The table includes some 270,000 distinct CDR3 sequences, roughly 13% detected once. Germline-derived CDR1 and CDR2 are GTSNPN and SVGIG (reference sequence). The CDR3 has 12 residues. Trimming removed 6 bases from V and 9 bases from J, with 18 bases in between.

The material sequenced was blood. This clonotype was sampled from a woman aged 40 to 50 with Graves' hyperthyroidism. This rearrangement joins TRBV30 to TRBJ2-7; possible D gene TRBD2, 6 bases. CDR3: CACSREIGGQYF. Written as DNA, the CDR3 is TGTGCCTGCTCGCGGGAAATCGGTGGGCAGTACTTC.